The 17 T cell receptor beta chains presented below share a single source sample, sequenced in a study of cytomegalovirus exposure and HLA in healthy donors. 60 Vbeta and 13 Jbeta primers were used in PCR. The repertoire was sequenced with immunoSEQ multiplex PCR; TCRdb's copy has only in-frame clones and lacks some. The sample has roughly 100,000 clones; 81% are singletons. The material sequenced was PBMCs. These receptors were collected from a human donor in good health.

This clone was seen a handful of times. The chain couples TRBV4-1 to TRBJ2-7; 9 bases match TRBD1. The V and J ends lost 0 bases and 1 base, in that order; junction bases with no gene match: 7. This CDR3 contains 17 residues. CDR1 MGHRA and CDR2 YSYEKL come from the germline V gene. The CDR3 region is CASSQDPGQGGSYEQYF. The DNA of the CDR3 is TGCGCCAGCAGCCAAGATCCGGGACAGGGAGGATCCTACGAGCAGTACTTC.

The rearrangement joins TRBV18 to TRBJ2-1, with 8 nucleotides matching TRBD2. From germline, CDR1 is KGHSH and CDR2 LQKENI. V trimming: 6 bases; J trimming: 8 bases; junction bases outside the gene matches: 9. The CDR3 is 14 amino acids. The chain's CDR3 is CASSLTPGGDEQFF. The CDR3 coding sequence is TGTGCCAGCTCGCTTACCCCCGGGGGGGATGAGCAGTTCTTC.

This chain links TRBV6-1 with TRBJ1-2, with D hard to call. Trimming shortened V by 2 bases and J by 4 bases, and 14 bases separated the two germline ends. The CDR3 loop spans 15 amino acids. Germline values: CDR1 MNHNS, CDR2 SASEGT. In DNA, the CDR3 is TGTGCCAGCAGTGAAAAACGAGGCGGCCCCTATGGCTACACCTTC. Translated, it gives CASSEKRGGPYGYTF.

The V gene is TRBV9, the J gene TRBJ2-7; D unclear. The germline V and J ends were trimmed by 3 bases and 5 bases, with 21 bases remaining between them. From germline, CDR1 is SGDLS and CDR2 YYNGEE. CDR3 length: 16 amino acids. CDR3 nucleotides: TGTGCCAGCAGCGACCCCCACGGATTAGAGGCGGACGAGCAGTACTTC. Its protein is CASSDPHGLEADEQYF.

CDR3 DNA sequence: TGTGCCTGGAGTGCCAGGGGGTCCTATAATTCACCCCTCCACTTT. This sequence encodes CAWSARGSYNSPLHF. This chain joins TRBV30 and TRBJ1-6, with 7 bases aligning to TRBD1. After removal of 1 base from V and 1 base from J, the junction contained 1 base not matched to a gene. The CDR3 totals 15 residues. Germline CDR1 GTSNPN, CDR2 SVGIG (reference sequence).

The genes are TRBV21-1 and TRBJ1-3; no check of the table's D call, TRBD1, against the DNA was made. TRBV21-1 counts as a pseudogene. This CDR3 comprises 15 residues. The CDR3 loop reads CASSPFRDIGNTIYF. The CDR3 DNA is TGTGCCAGCAGTCCATTCCGGGACATTGGAAACACCATATATTTT.

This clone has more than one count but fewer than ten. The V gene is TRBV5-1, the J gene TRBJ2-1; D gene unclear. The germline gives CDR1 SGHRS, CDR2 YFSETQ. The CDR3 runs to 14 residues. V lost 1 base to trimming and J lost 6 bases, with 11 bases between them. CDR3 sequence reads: CASSLSTPTNEQFF. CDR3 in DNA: TGCGCCAGCAGCTTGAGCACGCCCACCAATGAGCAGTTCTTC.

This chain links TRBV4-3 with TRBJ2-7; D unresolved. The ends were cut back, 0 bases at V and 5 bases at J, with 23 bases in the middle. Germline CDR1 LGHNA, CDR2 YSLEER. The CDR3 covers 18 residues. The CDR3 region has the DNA TGCGCCAGCAGCCAAGAACGAGGCTCGACTCTCCTACGGAACGAGCAGTACTTC. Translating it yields CASSQERGSTLLRNEQYF.

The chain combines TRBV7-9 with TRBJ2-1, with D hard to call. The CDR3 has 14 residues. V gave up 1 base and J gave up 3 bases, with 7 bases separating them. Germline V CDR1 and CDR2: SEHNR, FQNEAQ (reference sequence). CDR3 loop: CASSLGSSYNEQFF. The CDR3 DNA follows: TGTGCCAGCAGCTTAGGTAGCAGCTACAATGAGCAGTTCTTC.

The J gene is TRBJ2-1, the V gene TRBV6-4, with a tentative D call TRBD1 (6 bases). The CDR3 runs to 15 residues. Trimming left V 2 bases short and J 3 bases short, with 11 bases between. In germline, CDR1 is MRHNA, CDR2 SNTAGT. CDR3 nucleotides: TGTGCCAGCAGTGACGGGCAGGGGAGCTACAATGAGCAGTTCTTC. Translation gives CASSDGQGSYNEQFF.

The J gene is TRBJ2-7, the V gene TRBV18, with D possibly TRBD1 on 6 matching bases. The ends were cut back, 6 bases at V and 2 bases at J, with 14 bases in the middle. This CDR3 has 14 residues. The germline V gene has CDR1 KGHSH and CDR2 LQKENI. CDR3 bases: TGTGCCAGCTCGGTGCGTCGGGACACCTACGAGCAGTACTTC. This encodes CASSVRRDTYEQYF.

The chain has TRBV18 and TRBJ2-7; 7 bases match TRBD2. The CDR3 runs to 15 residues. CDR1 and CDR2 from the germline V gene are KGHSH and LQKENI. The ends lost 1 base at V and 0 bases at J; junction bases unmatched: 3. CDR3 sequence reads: CASSPQAGYSYEQYF. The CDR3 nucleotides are TGTGCCAGCTCACCACAAGCGGGGTACTCCTACGAGCAGTACTTC.

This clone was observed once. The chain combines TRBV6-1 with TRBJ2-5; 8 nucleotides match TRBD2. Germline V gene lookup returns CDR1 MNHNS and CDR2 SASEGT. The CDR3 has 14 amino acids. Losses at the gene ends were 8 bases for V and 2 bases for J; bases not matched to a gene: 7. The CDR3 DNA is TGTGCCAGCGCCCGGGGGGGGGAACAAGAGACCCAGTACTTC. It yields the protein CASARGGEQETQYF.

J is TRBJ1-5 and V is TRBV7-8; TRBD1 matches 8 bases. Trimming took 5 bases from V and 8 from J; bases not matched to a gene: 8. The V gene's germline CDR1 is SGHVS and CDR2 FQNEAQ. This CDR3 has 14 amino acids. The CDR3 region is CASSPGTGLEPQHF. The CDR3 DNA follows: TGTGCCAGCAGCCCGGGGACAGGCCTTGAGCCCCAGCATTTT. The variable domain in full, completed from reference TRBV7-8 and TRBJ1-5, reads GAGVSQSPRYKVAKRGQDVALRCDPISGHVSLFWYQQALGQGPEFLTYFQNEAQLDKSGLPSDRFFAERPEGSVSTLKIQRTQQEDSAVYLCASSPGTGLEPQHFGDGTRLSIL.

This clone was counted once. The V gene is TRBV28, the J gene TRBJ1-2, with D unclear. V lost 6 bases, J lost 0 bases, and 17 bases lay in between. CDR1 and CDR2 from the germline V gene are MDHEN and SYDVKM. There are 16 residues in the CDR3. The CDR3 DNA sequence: TGTGCCAGCAGCCGCGGGCGGGCAGGAGCTAACTATGGCTACACCTTC. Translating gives CASSRGRAGANYGYTF.

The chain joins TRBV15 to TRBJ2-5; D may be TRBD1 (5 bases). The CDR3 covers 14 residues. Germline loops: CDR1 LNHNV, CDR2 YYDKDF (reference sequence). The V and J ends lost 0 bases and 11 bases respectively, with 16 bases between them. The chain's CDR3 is CATSRDLGAPEQYF. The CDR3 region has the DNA TGTGCCACCAGCAGAGATTTAGGGGCGCCTGAGCAGTACTTC.

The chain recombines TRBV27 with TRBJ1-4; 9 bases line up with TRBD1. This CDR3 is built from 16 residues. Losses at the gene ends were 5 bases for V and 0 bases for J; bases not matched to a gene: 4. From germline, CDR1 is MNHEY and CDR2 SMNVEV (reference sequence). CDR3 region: CASSPRTGATNEKLFF. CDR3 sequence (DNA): TGTGCCAGCAGTCCCCGGACAGGGGCAACTAATGAAAAACTGTTTTTT.